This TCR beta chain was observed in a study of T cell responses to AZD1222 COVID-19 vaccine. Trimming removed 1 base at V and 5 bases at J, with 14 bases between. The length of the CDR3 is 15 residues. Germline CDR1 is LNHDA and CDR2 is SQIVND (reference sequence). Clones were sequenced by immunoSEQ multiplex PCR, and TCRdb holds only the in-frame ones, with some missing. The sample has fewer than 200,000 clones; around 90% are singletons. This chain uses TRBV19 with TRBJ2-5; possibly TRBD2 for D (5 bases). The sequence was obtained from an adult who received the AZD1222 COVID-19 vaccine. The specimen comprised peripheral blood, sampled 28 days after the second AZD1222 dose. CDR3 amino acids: CASSIGGGSSETQYF. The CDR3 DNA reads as TGTGCCAGTAGTATAGGAGGTGGGAGTAGCGAGACCCAGTACTTC.